Listed here is a single TCR beta chain. The data are from a study of technical replicates of blood from a few donors. TCRdb's table, derived via immunoSEQ multiplex PCR, lists solely in-frame clones and lacks some. The table lists tens of thousands of clones, about 93% of them singletons. The CDR3 spans 13 residues. Germline loops: CDR1 MNHNS, CDR2 SASEGT. V was shortened by 6 bases and J by 7 bases, with 16 bases between the two germline ends. The rearrangement uses TRBV6-1 and TRBJ2-7, with D possibly matching TRBD1 (7 bases). The sequence was obtained from a human donor in good health. Some clones in this sample may be carry-over from other donors' samples. The material sequenced was PBMCs. CDR3 in amino acids: CASRYAGQPEQYF. CDR3 sequence (DNA): TGTGCCAGCAGGTACGCGGGACAGCCTGAGCAGTACTTC.